This T cell receptor beta chain is from a study of blood T cell repertoires in COVID-19. Study as a whole: The United States, Italy and Spain supplied acute and convalescent COVID-19 samples. T cells, B-cell-depleted T cells, or PBMCs provided the cDNA or gDNA that served as material.

The assay was immunoSEQ multiplex PCR, and TCRdb's table has in-frame clones only and misses some. The data contain over 200,000 clones, approximately 81% of them singletons. CDR3 length equals 13 residues. Trimming took off 0 bases at V and 1 base at J, with 5 bases between the two ends. Germline CDR1 is SGHRS and CDR2 is YFSETQ. Those enrolled, adults aged roughly 18 to 90 years, came from about two dozen US areas. Recovered participants had two consecutive negative NP/OP PCR tests, healthcare professional clearance, or symptom resolution. The sample taken for sequencing was PBMCs or T cells enriched from blood (not recorded which). The sequence came from a man aged 35 to 55 who had recovered from COVID-19. V usage is TRBV5-1 and J usage is TRBJ2-7; D not resolved. The CDR3 spells CASSLARSYEQYF. CDR3 coding DNA: TGCGCCAGCAGCTTGGCCAGATCCTACGAGCAGTACTTC. The entire variable domain, with the rest obtained from reference TRBV5-1 and TRBJ2-7, is as follows: KAGVTQTPRYLIKTRGQQVTLSCSPISGHRSVSWYQQTPGQGLQFLFEYFSETQRNKGNFPGRFSGRQFSNSRSEMNVSTLELGDSALYLCASSLARSYEQYFGPGTRLTVT.